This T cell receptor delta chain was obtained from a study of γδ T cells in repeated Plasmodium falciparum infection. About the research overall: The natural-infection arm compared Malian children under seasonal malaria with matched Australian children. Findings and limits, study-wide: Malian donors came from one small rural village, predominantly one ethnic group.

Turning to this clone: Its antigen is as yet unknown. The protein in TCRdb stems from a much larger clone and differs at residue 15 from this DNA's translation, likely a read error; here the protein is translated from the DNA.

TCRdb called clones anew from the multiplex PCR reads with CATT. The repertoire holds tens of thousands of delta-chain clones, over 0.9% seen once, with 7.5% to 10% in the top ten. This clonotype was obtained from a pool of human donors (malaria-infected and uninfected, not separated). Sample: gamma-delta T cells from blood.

DNA of the CDR3: TGTGCCTGTGACCCAATCGGTGGCCCGAACCCTTTGACAGCAAAACTCTTCTTT. This codes for CACDPIGGPNPLTAKLFF. The chain employs TRDV2 and TRDJ2, with D unresolved. As TCRdb names no J gene, one was assigned here on the basis of a DNA match to germline. This CDR3 has 18 amino acids. Germline assignment: CDR1 GEAIGNYY and CDR2 EKD.